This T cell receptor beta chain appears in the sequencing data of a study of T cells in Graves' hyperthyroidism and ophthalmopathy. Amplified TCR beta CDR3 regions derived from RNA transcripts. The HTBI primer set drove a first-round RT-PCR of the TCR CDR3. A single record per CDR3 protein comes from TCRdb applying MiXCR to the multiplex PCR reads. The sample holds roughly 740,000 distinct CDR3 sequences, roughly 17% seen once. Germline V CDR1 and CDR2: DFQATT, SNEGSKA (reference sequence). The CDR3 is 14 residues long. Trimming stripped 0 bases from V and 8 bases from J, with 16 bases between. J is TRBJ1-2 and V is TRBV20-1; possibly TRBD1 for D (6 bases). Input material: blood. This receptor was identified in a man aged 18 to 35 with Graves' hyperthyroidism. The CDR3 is CSARDPTGYLGYTF. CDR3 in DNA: TGCAGTGCTAGAGATCCTACAGGGTATTTGGGCTACACCTTC.